What follows are 28 T cell receptor beta chains derived from one specimen sequenced in a study of blood T cell repertoires in COVID-19 (dated by TCRdb to the early 2020s). The library relied on the immunoSEQ multiplex PCR assay. Drawn from immuneACCESS, this table holds only the in-frame rearrangements with V and J called that TCRdb kept. Clones are partly lost; checked studies trace under half to an unresolved V gene and leave the rest unexplained. This sample lists about 94,000 clones; 74% were detected once. The ten largest clones capture 3% to 4.5% of the sample. The sequenced material came from peripheral blood. These receptors were obtained from a man aged 65-85 years with COVID-19, enrolled during active disease.

Notes on this clone: An end of the junction differs from the germline gene, which may be a read error. V gene TRBV5-1 combines with J gene TRBJ1-1, with D maybe TRBD1 (5 bases). Germline V gives CDR1 SGHRS, CDR2 YFSETQ. This CDR3 contains 13 residues. The CDR3 DNA is TGCGCCAACAGCTTCGGGGGAAACACTGAAGCTTTCTTT. Translating it yields CANSFGGNTEAFF.

This clone was counted at least ten times. V usage is TRBV28 and J usage is TRBJ2-3; 11 bases agree with TRBD2. The CDR3 has 16 amino acids. CDR1 MDHEN and CDR2 SYDVKM come from the germline V gene. Unmatched junction bases numbered 9, after V lost 6 bases and J lost 4 bases. The CDR3 region has the DNA TGTGCCAGCAGCTCAGCCCCTAGCGGGAGGCCAGATACGCAGTATTTT. The encoded protein is CASSSAPSGRPDTQYF.

This clone was seen more than once but under ten times. One junction end does not reproduce the germline sequence, and a read error may be involved. V and J are TRBV7-7 and TRBJ2-2; D is possibly TRBD2 (6 bases). Germline CDR1 reads SSHAT; CDR2 reads FNYEAQ (reference sequence). The CDR3 has 16 amino acids. CDR3 DNA sequence: TGTGCTAGCAGCAGACTTAGCGGAGCGAACACCGGGGAGCTGTTTTTT. This codes for CASSRLSGANTGELFF. The entire variable domain, with the rest obtained from reference TRBV7-7 and TRBJ2-2, is as follows: GAGVSQSPRYKVTKRGQDVTLRCDPISSHATLYWYQQALGQGPEFLTYFNYEAQPDKSGLPSDRFSAERPEGSISTLTIQRTEQRDSAMYRCASSRLSGANTGELFFGEGSRLTVL.

V usage is TRBV3-1 (or the pseudogene TRBV3-2) and J usage is TRBJ2-3; no reliable D call. Trimming shortened V by 0 bases and J by 7 bases, and 11 bases separated the two germline ends. This CDR3 comprises 14 residues. CDR1 is LGHDT and CDR2 is YNNKEL in the germline V gene (reference sequence). The CDR3 nucleotides are TGTGCCAGCAGCCAAGATCTTGGGCCTAATACGCAGTATTTT. As protein: CASSQDLGPNTQYF.

The chain couples TRBV5-1 to TRBJ2-6, with 9 bases matching TRBD1. The CDR3 contains 16 residues. V trimming: 4 bases; J trimming: 4 bases; junction bases outside the gene matches: 6. Germline V gene sequence: CDR1 SGHRS, CDR2 YFSETQ. Here the CDR3 DNA reads TGCGCCAGCAGCATAGGGACAGGGTCCGGGGCCAACGTCCTGACTTTC. Translating gives CASSIGTGSGANVLTF.

To note about this clone: Additional DNA sequences in this sample encode the identical CDR3. The chain uses TRBV29-1 and TRBJ2-3, with 7 bases aligning to TRBD2. The CDR3 totals 14 residues. The germline V gene encodes CDR1 SQVTM and CDR2 ANQGSEA. V shed 4 bases and J 1 base; nucleotides not matched to a gene: 5. DNA for the CDR3: TGCAGCGTTGGCGCGGGAGTTCGCACAGATACGCAGTATTTT. Its translation is CSVGAGVRTDTQYF.

The rearrangement links TRBV2 to TRBJ2-5; 10 nucleotides line up with TRBD2. Germline CDR1 reads SNHLY; CDR2 reads FYNNEI. The trim removed 6 bases at V and 2 bases at J, leaving 3 bases unmatched. There are 14 residues in the CDR3. CDR3 bases: TGTGCCAGCAGGGGACTAGCGAATCAAGAGACCCAGTACTTC. It translates to CASRGLANQETQYF. The whole variable domain, filled in from reference TRBV2 and TRBJ2-5, reads EPEVTQTPSHQVTQMGQEVILRCVPISNHLYFYWYRQILGQKVEFLVSFYNNEISEKSEIFDDQFSVERPDGSNFTLKIRSTKLEDSAMYFCASRGLANQETQYFGPGTRLLVL.

This clone was counted at least ten times. The chain uses TRBV5-1 and TRBJ2-3, with D possibly being TRBD1 (6 bases). CDR3 length equals 13 residues. Per the germline V gene, CDR1 is SGHRS and CDR2 is YFSETQ. The V gene lost 0 bases and the J gene lost 5 bases, with 7 bases spanning the gap. CDR3 sequence: CASSLDREDTQYF. The CDR3 DNA is TGCGCCAGCAGCTTGGACAGGGAAGATACGCAGTATTTT.

The genes are TRBV7-3 and TRBJ2-5, with a weak D call TRBD1 (6 bases). CDR3 length: 13 residues. Germline CDR1 SGHTA, CDR2 FQGTGA. Trimming pared 5 bases from V and 5 bases from J, leaving 12 bases between. CDR3 in amino acids: CASSLGTFETQYF. In DNA form, the CDR3 reads TGTGCCAGCAGCCTGGGGACATTTGAGACCCAGTACTTC.

This clone showed up just once. The V call is TRBV5-4, the J call TRBJ2-2; TRBD2 agrees at 8 bases. The ends lost 4 bases at V and 7 bases at J; junction bases unmatched: 15. Looked up from germline, CDR1 is SGHNT and CDR2 is YYREEE (reference sequence). This CDR3 is 17 amino acids long. CDR3: CASSPQYGRGGGGELFF. The CDR3, as DNA: TGTGCCAGCAGCCCCCAGTACGGGAGGGGGGGAGGCGGGGAGCTGTTTTTT.

The rearrangement joins TRBV24-1 to TRBJ1-1; D is perhaps TRBD1 (5 bases). The ends were cut back, 2 bases at V and 3 bases at J, with 9 bases in the middle. CDR1 is KGHDR, CDR2 SFDVKD, per germline. There are 14 residues in the CDR3. The CDR3 spells CATSDSRGDTEAFF. Here the CDR3 DNA reads TGTGCCACCAGTGATTCTCGGGGGGACACTGAAGCTTTCTTT.

The gene calls are TRBV5-1 and TRBJ2-5; D is ambiguous. The CDR3 has 13 residues. Trimming took 0 bases from V and 4 from J, leaving 7 bases between them. Germline loops: CDR1 SGHRS, CDR2 YFSETQ. Here the CDR3 DNA reads TGCGCCAGCAGCTTGGGGCCGGGAGAGACCCAGTACTTC. Protein sequence: CASSLGPGETQYF.

V is TRBV3-1 (or the pseudogene TRBV3-2) and J is TRBJ2-7, with D possibly matching TRBD1 (6 bases). The CDR3 consists of 13 residues. Germline loops: CDR1 LGHDT, CDR2 YNNKEL (reference sequence). V lost 4 bases to trimming and J lost 6 bases, with 13 bases between them. The CDR3 nucleotides read TGTGCCAGCAGCCCGGTCACAGGGACCGAGCAGTACTTC. This translates into CASSPVTGTEQYF.

This chain joins TRBV28 and TRBJ1-4; 9 bases fit TRBD1. The CDR3 loop spans 15 amino acids. Germline V lookup: CDR1 MDHEN, CDR2 SYDVKM. J lost 5 bases, V lost 5 bases, and 6 bases had no gene match. DNA for the CDR3: TGTGCCAGCAGTGCGGACAGGGGAGAAAATGAAAAACTGTTTTTT. Residues: CASSADRGENEKLFF.

The J gene is TRBJ2-5, the V gene TRBV5-1; 12 bases agree with TRBD1. The CDR3 has 19 amino acids. Looked up from germline, CDR1 is SGHRS and CDR2 is YFSETQ. V shed 0 bases and J 4 bases; nucleotides not matched to a gene: 13. The CDR3 loop reads CASSLDSSGTGGYVETQYF. CDR3 DNA sequence: TGCGCCAGCAGCTTGGACAGCTCCGGGACAGGGGGCTACGTAGAGACCCAGTACTTC.

This chain connects TRBV4-2 to TRBJ2-5; 8 bases fit TRBD2. The CDR3 loop spans 17 amino acids. Germline loops: CDR1 LGHNA, CDR2 YNFKEQ. Trimming cost V 1 base and J 5 bases; bases outside gene matches: 12. The chain's CDR3 is CASSQVVAGQPGETQYF. The CDR3 DNA sequence: TGTGCCAGCAGCCAAGTGGTAGCGGGGCAACCCGGGGAGACCCAGTACTTC.

V and J are TRBV6-5 and TRBJ2-1; the match to TRBD1 covers 10 bases. This CDR3 has 14 amino acids. V lost 5 bases, J lost 8 bases, and 6 bases stayed unmatched. Germline CDR1 reads MNHEY; CDR2 reads SVGAGI. This CDR3 is CASSKTGGLDEQFF. For the CDR3, the DNA is TGTGCCAGCAGTAAGACAGGGGGCCTCGATGAGCAGTTCTTC.

The chain couples TRBV10-3 to TRBJ2-1; D is uncertain. CDR1 and CDR2 (germline): ENHRY, SYGVKD. CDR3 length: 12 residues. The ends were cut back, 5 bases at V and 9 bases at J, with 11 bases in the middle. The CDR3 region has the DNA TGTGCCATCAGTTCCCTAGAGGTTGAGCAGTTCTTC. It is translated as CAISSLEVEQFF.

This clone was seen only a few times. The V call is TRBV7-2, the J call TRBJ2-7; 7 nucleotides line up with TRBD1. Unmatched junction bases numbered 2, after V lost 2 bases and J lost 1 base. Germline lookup yields CDR1 SGHTA and CDR2 FQGNSA. The CDR3 contains 14 residues. The CDR3 DNA follows: TGTGCCAGCAGCTTATACAGGGGATCCTACGAGCAGTACTTC. Encoded protein: CASSLYRGSYEQYF.

The chain joins TRBV2 to TRBJ1-6; TRBD1 is a possible D gene (6 bases). From germline, CDR1 is SNHLY and CDR2 FYNNEI. V was trimmed by 3 bases and J by 9 bases, leaving 9 bases between them. The CDR3 extends over 13 amino acids. The CDR3 sequence: CASSDRGGSPLHF. The CDR3 DNA sequence: TGTGCCAGCAGTGACAGGGGTGGTTCACCCCTCCACTTT.

V is TRBV7-2 and J is TRBJ1-3; no clear D gene. Germline lookup yields CDR1 SGHTA and CDR2 FQGNSA. This CDR3 has 14 residues. Trimming took 0 bases from V and 4 from J, leaving 7 bases between them. The CDR3 reads CASSLAWQGNTIYF. DNA for the CDR3: TGTGCCAGCAGCTTAGCATGGCAGGGAAACACCATATATTTT.

This clone was seen only a few times. J is TRBJ1-2 and V is TRBV2; 9 bases map to TRBD1. J was trimmed by 6 bases and V by 6 bases; bases with no gene match: 5. This CDR3 contains 13 residues. Germline CDR1 SNHLY, CDR2 FYNNEI. CDR3 nucleotides: TGTGCCAGCAGCGGACAGGGGTTTGATGGCTACACCTTC. Amino acid sequence: CASSGQGFDGYTF.

This clone has ten or more counts. V is TRBV7-9 and J is TRBJ1-1, with D possibly being TRBD1 (5 bases). This CDR3 comprises 12 residues. V lost 6 bases, J lost 6 bases, and 11 bases lay in between. The germline V gene has CDR1 SEHNR and CDR2 FQNEAQ (reference sequence). The CDR3 DNA reads as TGTGCCAGCAGTATCCGGGGGGCTGAAGCTTTCTTT. This gives the protein CASSIRGAEAFF.

This clone was seen more than once but under ten times. V gene TRBV4-3 combines with J gene TRBJ2-1, with 7 bases matching TRBD2. The CDR3 contains 17 residues. V dropped 0 bases and J dropped 5; count of bases not matched to a gene: 10. Germline V gene data show CDR1 as LGHNA and CDR2 as YSLEER. The DNA for the CDR3 is TGCGCCAGCAGCCAAGATCCGGGCGGGAGTTTCAACAATGAGCAGTTCTTC. Residues: CASSQDPGGSFNNEQFF.

J is TRBJ2-5 and V is TRBV5-1, with a weak D call TRBD1 (6 bases). From germline, CDR1 is SGHRS and CDR2 YFSETQ. The CDR3 covers 13 residues. V was trimmed by 4 bases and J by 4 bases, leaving 11 bases between them. The CDR3 spells CASSQIGGETQYF. The DNA of the CDR3 is TGCGCCAGCAGCCAAATAGGGGGAGAGACCCAGTACTTC.

The chain carries TRBV28 and TRBJ2-7; 16 bases agree with TRBD2. The V and J ends lost 4 bases and 7 bases, in that order; junction bases with no gene match: 7. CDR1 and CDR2 (germline): MDHEN, SYDVKM. The CDR3 spans 16 residues. The CDR3 loop is CASSSTGTSGRGEQYF. In nucleotides, the CDR3 is TGTGCCAGCAGTTCTACAGGGACTAGCGGGAGGGGGGAGCAGTACTTC.

The rearrangement links TRBV7-2 to TRBJ2-5; no reliable D call. This CDR3 contains 13 residues. The V and J ends lost 5 bases and 1 base respectively, with 8 bases between them. CDR1 SGHTA and CDR2 FQGNSA come from the germline V gene. The CDR3 loop is CASSQSPQETQYF. The CDR3 DNA follows: TGTGCCAGCAGCCAATCCCCCCAAGAGACCCAGTACTTC.

CDR3 nucleotides: TGCGCCAGCAGCTTGTCTGGGGCAGTGGAGACCCAGTACTTC. Translated, it gives CASSLSGAVETQYF. The chain links TRBV5-1 to TRBJ2-5; possibly TRBD1 for D (5 bases). V was clipped by 1 base and J by 5 bases, with 12 bases between them. CDR3 length: 14 amino acids. The germline gives CDR1 SGHRS, CDR2 YFSETQ.